This T cell receptor (beta chain) was identified in a study of control samples from healthy donors and cancer patients. The V gene end was trimmed by 8 bases and the J gene end by 5 bases; junction bases not matched to a gene: 9. The CDR3 contains 14 residues. Germline V gene lookup returns CDR1 SNHLY and CDR2 FYNNEI. The assay was immunoSEQ multiplex PCR, and TCRdb's table has in-frame clones only and misses some. The table records fewer than 200,000 clones, around 93% of them present only once. The chain is built from TRBV2 and TRBJ2-3; TRBD2 matches at 8 bases. The sequencing input was blood. This clonotype was sampled from an older woman in good health. CDR3 in amino acids: CASRRGGAGDTQYF. CDR3 nucleotide sequence: TGTGCCAGCCGCCGGGGGGGCGCGGGAGATACGCAGTATTTT.